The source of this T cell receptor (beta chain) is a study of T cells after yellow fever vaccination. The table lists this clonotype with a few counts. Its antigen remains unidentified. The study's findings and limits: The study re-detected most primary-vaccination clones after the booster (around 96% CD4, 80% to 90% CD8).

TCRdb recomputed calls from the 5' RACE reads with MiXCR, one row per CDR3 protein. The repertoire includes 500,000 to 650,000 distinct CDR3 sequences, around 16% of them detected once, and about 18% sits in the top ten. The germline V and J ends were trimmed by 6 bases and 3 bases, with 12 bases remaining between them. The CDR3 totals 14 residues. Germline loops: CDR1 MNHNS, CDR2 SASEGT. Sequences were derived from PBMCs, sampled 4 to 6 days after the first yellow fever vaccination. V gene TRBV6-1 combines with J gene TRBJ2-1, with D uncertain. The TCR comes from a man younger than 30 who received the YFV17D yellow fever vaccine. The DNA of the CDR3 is TGTGCCAGCAGCCCTGGACGGCACTACAATGAGCAGTTCTTC. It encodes CASSPGRHYNEQFF.